This TCR beta chain derives from a study of cytomegalovirus exposure and HLA in healthy donors. Study conclusions and caveats: Earlier analysis found most TCR beta V segments productive about 87% or about 30% of the time. Later analysis demonstrated an association between a missense DCLRE1C variant and TCR beta V- and J-gene trimming. Common viral pathogens seemed, in a later analysis, to connect with several of the most significant clusters.

On this clone itself: Its cognate antigen is unknown.

PCR was performed using 60 Vbeta and 13 Jbeta primers. Repertoires were generated with immunoSEQ multiplex PCR, while TCRdb's copy carries only in-frame clones and drops some. The sample has around 170,000 clones; around 73% are singletons. CDR1 is SGHVS and CDR2 is FQNEAQ in the germline V gene. The junction had 3 bases not matched to a gene; V was cut back by 4 bases and J by 10 bases. The CDR3 contains 13 residues. This sequence joins TRBV7-8 and TRBJ1-6; 8 nucleotides match TRBD1. Sequencing was carried out using PBMCs. The receptor comes from a male donor in good health and CMV-seronegative. The CDR3 DNA sequence: TGTGCCAGCAGCTCAACAGGGGGATCACCCCTCCACTTT. Its translation: CASSSTGGSPLHF. Together with reference TRBV7-8 and TRBJ1-6, the CDR3 gives the full variable domain: GAGVSQSPRYKVAKRGQDVALRCDPISGHVSLFWYQQALGQGPEFLTYFQNEAQLDKSGLPSDRFFAERPEGSVSTLKIQRTQQEDSAVYLCASSSTGGSPLHFGNGTRLTVT.